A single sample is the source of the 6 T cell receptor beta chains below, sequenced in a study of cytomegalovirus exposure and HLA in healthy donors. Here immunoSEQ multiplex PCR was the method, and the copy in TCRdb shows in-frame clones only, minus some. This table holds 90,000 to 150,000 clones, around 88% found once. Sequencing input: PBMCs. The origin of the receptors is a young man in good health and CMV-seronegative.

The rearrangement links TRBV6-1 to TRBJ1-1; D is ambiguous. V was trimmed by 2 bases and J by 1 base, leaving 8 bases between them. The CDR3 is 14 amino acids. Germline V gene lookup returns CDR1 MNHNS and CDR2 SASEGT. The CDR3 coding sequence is TGTGCCAGCAGTGAAAACGGAGAGAACACTGAAGCTTTCTTT. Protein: CASSENGENTEAFF.

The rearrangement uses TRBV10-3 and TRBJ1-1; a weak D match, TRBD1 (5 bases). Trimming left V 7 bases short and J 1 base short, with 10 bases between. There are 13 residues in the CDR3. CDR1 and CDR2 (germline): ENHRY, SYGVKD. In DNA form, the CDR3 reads TGTGCCATCACCTGGGGGGAGAACACTGAAGCTTTCTTT. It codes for CAITWGENTEAFF.

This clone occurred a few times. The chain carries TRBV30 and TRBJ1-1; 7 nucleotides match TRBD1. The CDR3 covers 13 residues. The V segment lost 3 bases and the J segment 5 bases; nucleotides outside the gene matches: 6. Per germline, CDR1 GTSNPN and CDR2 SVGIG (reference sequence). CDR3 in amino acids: CAWRPQGGTEAFF. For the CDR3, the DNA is TGTGCCTGGAGGCCCCAGGGGGGAACTGAAGCTTTCTTT.

In DNA, the CDR3 is TGTGCCAGCAGGGTAACAGGGGGCGAAGGGACCCAGTACTTC. Protein sequence: CASRVTGGEGTQYF. V is TRBV7-2 and J is TRBJ2-5, with 9 positions matching TRBD1. The CDR3 length is 14 residues. The germline V gene has CDR1 SGHTA and CDR2 FQGNSA. Trimming at V came to 6 bases and at J to 7 bases, leaving 9 bases not matched to a gene.

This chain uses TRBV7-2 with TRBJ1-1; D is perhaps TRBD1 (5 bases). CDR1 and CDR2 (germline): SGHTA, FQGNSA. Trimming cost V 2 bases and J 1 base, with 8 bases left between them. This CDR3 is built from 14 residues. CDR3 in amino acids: CASSLQGPNTEAFF. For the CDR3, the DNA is TGTGCCAGCAGCTTACAGGGTCCGAACACTGAAGCTTTCTTT.

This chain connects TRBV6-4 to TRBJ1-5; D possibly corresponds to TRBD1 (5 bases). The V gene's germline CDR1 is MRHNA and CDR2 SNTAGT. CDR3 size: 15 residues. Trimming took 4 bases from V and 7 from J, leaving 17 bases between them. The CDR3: CASSVEGFGRQPQHF. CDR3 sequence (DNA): TGTGCCAGCAGTGTGGAGGGGTTTGGTAGACAGCCCCAGCATTTT.